These T cell receptor beta chains were read from a single sample in a study of CD8+ T cells in alopecia areata. TCRdb's table, derived via immunoSEQ multiplex PCR, lists solely in-frame clones and lacks some. The profile covers fewer than 150,000 clones, with less than 45% appearing a single time and 3.1% taken by the ten largest. The sequenced material came from CD4+ T cells sorted from blood. The receptor source for this set is a human donor with alopecia areata. Each CDR3 is given with its conserved first and last residue. The order of the fields is V gene, clone size, D gene, J gene, CDR3 DNA, CDR3 protein. A D gene is named only where the DNA matches it firmly. Some rows have no size entry. The others give once, few or many, or a class for an expanded clone.

v_call: TRBV7-2; clone_size: few; d_call: .; j_call: TRBJ1-1; cdr3_nt: TGTGCCAGCACCCCACAGGTGAACACTGAAGCTTTCTTT; cdr3_aa: CASTPQVNTEAFF
v_call: TRBV29-1; clone_size: once; d_call: TRBD1; j_call: TRBJ1-2; cdr3_nt: TGCAGCGTGGCCGGGACAGGGGCTTGGGGTGGCTACACCTTC; cdr3_aa: CSVAGTGAWGGYTF
v_call: TRBV30; clone_size: .; d_call: TRBD2; j_call: TRBJ2-5; cdr3_nt: TGTGCCTGGAGTGTACTAGCGGGAGTGTACCAAGAGACCCAGTACTTC; cdr3_aa: CAWSVLAGVYQETQYF
v_call: TRBV18; clone_size: .; d_call: TRBD2; j_call: TRBJ2-1; cdr3_nt: TGTGCCAGCTCACCAGGTCGCGGGAGGCTGAATGAGCAGTTCTTC; cdr3_aa: CASSPGRGRLNEQFF
v_call: TRBV7-2; clone_size: .; d_call: .; j_call: TRBJ2-3; cdr3_nt: TGTGCCAGCAGCTACCAAAGGGGAGATACGCAGTATTTT; cdr3_aa: CASSYQRGDTQYF
v_call: TRBV7-2; clone_size: .; d_call: .; j_call: TRBJ1-2; cdr3_nt: TGTGCCAGCAGCCCCGGACAAACCAGTAGTGGCTACACCTTC; cdr3_aa: CASSPGQTSSGYTF
v_call: TRBV28; clone_size: few; d_call: .; j_call: TRBJ1-5; cdr3_nt: TGTGCCAGCAGTTCCCCCCCGGGTCCAAGGCATTTT; cdr3_aa: CASSSPPGPRHF
v_call: TRBV30; clone_size: .; d_call: .; j_call: TRBJ1-1; cdr3_nt: TGTGCCTGGAGTCAAGTCATACAGGGAACTGAAGCTTTCTTT; cdr3_aa: CAWSQVIQGTEAFF
v_call: TRBV7-2; clone_size: medium-sized; d_call: TRBD2; j_call: TRBJ2-1; cdr3_nt: TGTGCCAGCAGCCCCGGACTAGCCAGCAATGAGCAGTTCTTC; cdr3_aa: CASSPGLASNEQFF
v_call: TRBV4-1; clone_size: .; d_call: .; j_call: TRBJ1-1; cdr3_nt: TGCGCCAGCAGCCAACCTGACAGGAACACTGAAGCTTTCTTT; cdr3_aa: CASSQPDRNTEAFF
v_call: TRBV7-2; clone_size: few; d_call: TRBD1; j_call: TRBJ2-3; cdr3_nt: TGTGCCAGCAGCCCCGGGACAGGGGGCTTCGAGCAGTATTTT; cdr3_aa: CASSPGTGGFEQYF
v_call: TRBV2; clone_size: .; d_call: .; j_call: TRBJ2-1; cdr3_nt: TGTGCCAGCAGGGGGGGACAAGCGTACAATGAGCAGTTCTTC; cdr3_aa: CASRGGQAYNEQFF
v_call: TRBV2; clone_size: few; d_call: .; j_call: TRBJ1-6; cdr3_nt: TGTGCCAGCAGTGAAAGGGGTAGTGCTTCACCCCTCCACTTT; cdr3_aa: CASSERGSASPLHF
v_call: TRBV2; clone_size: .; d_call: .; j_call: TRBJ2-7; cdr3_nt: TGTGCCAGCAGTGTGGAATCCTACGAGCAGTACTTC; cdr3_aa: CASSVESYEQYF
v_call: TRBV28; clone_size: few; d_call: TRBD2; j_call: TRBJ2-3; cdr3_nt: TGTGCCAGCCTAACCCGGGGGGGCACAGATACGCAGTATTTT; cdr3_aa: CASLTRGGTDTQYF
v_call: TRBV7-9; clone_size: few; d_call: TRBD2; j_call: TRBJ2-7; cdr3_nt: TGTGCCAGCAGCCCCCGAAGCGGGAGTCGCCACGAGCAGTACTTC; cdr3_aa: CASSPRSGSRHEQYF
v_call: TRBV13; clone_size: many; d_call: TRBD2; j_call: TRBJ2-3; cdr3_nt: TGTGCCAGCAGCTCTCCTCGGGGGGGCCCCCGTACGCAGTATTTT; cdr3_aa: CASSSPRGGPRTQYF
v_call: TRBV27; clone_size: .; d_call: .; j_call: TRBJ2-3; cdr3_nt: TGTGCCAGCAGTCGGGACTCTAGGGCAGATACGCAGTATTTT; cdr3_aa: CASSRDSRADTQYF
v_call: TRBV7-9; clone_size: once; d_call: TRBD1; j_call: TRBJ1-6; cdr3_nt: TGTGCCAGCAGCTCTGACAGGGTTTCACCCCTCCACTTT; cdr3_aa: CASSSDRVSPLHF
v_call: TRBV29-1; clone_size: .; d_call: .; j_call: TRBJ1-2; cdr3_nt: TGCAGTGTATCCGACAGCATCGGCTATGGCTACACCTTC; cdr3_aa: CSVSDSIGYGYTF
v_call: TRBV7-2; clone_size: few; d_call: .; j_call: TRBJ2-2; cdr3_nt: TGTGCCAGCAGCTTAGAAATGGCGAACACCGGGGAGCTGTTTTTT; cdr3_aa: CASSLEMANTGELFF
v_call: TRBV6-5; clone_size: .; d_call: .; j_call: TRBJ1-1; cdr3_nt: TGTGCCAGCAGGTTGAACACTGAAGCTTTCTTT; cdr3_aa: CASRLNTEAFF
v_call: TRBV28; clone_size: few; d_call: .; j_call: TRBJ1-1; cdr3_nt: TGTGCCAGCAGTGTGGGGGGAACTGAAGCTTTCTTT; cdr3_aa: CASSVGGTEAFF
v_call: TRBV4-2; clone_size: .; d_call: TRBD2; j_call: TRBJ2-5; cdr3_nt: TGTGCCAGCAGCCAAGCTACTAGCGGGCTCCAAGAGACCCAGTACTTC; cdr3_aa: CASSQATSGLQETQYF
v_call: TRBV30; clone_size: .; d_call: .; j_call: TRBJ2-3; cdr3_nt: TGTGCCTGGAGTCCTCGGGGCAGTACGCAGTATTTT; cdr3_aa: CAWSPRGSTQYF
v_call: TRBV7-2; clone_size: few; d_call: .; j_call: TRBJ1-4; cdr3_nt: TGTGCCAGCAGCCTCCGGCAGGGAGGCGAAAAACTGTTTTTT; cdr3_aa: CASSLRQGGEKLFF